This T cell receptor beta chain was observed in a study of prognosis after radiotherapy for stage I lung cancer. About the research overall: Stage I lung tumors that were newly diagnosed and primary were found in approximately 15 patients, while about 5 patients had oligometastatic NSCLC after surgical resection of the primary tumor.

Genomic DNA served as the source from which two-round multiplex PCR generated TCR beta CDR3 amplicons. Round-one PCR had primers specific to each TRBV and TRBJ gene. Using its own MiXCR run on the multiplex PCR reads, TCRdb lists one record per CDR3 protein. The data contain about 35,000 distinct CDR3 sequences, 32% of them singletons. Researchers took 5 to 7.5 milliliters of peripheral blood at each of two time points. Details on this clonotype: A single base is all that separates this from a far larger clone, so a read error is likely.

V dropped 4 bases and J dropped 4 bases, with 19 bases sitting between them. Per germline, CDR1 MNHEY and CDR2 SVGEGT. The CDR3 is 16 residues long. The V call is TRBV6-2 or TRBV6-3, the J call TRBJ2-5; D uncertain. The material was PBMCs, obtained before or after stereotactic body radiation therapy (not recorded which). This TCR was recovered from a donor older than 45 with non-small cell lung cancer. In DNA, the CDR3 is TGTGCCAGCAGTTCTCACGCCGCTGGCAGCCGAGAGACCCAGTACTTC. Translation gives CASSSHAAGSRETQYF.